These 26 T cell receptor beta chains were all obtained from the same sample, sequenced in a study of CD8 T cells in ankylosing spondylitis. TCRdb ran MiXCR on the 5' RACE reads and lists one entry per CDR3 protein. The sample has under 250,000 distinct CDR3 sequences, roughly a third seen once. The sample was blood, either unsorted or a sorted T cell fraction (not recorded which). The origin of the receptors is a male donor with ankylosing spondylitis or in good health (not recorded which).

The chain employs TRBV29-1 and TRBJ2-2, with unresolved D. The V and J ends lost 3 bases and 8 bases respectively, with 10 bases between them. The CDR3 length is 12 residues. In germline, CDR1 is SQVTM, CDR2 ANQGSEA. The chain's CDR3 is CSVEPDGGELFF. The CDR3 DNA reads as TGCAGCGTTGAGCCAGACGGGGGGGAGCTGTTTTTT.

The J gene is TRBJ1-5, the V gene TRBV20-1, with 8 bases aligning to TRBD1. V dropped 1 base and J dropped 3; count of bases not matched to a gene: 5. Germline V gene sequence: CDR1 DFQATT, CDR2 SNEGSKA (reference sequence). CDR3 size: 15 residues. CDR3 region: CSARVDRGLNQPQHF. CDR3 DNA sequence: TGCAGTGCTAGAGTCGACAGGGGACTCAATCAGCCCCAGCATTTT.

The rearrangement links TRBV11-1 to TRBJ2-5; a possible D gene is TRBD2 (7 bases). The V end was cut by 2 bases, the J end by 2 bases, with 12 bases between. The CDR3 extends over 15 amino acids. Germline assignment: CDR1 SGHAT and CDR2 FQDESV (reference sequence). The CDR3: CASSLSGGAQETQYF. The CDR3 DNA reads as TGTGCCAGCAGCTTAAGTGGGGGGGCACAAGAGACCCAGTACTTC.

A few counts support this clonotype. V and J are TRBV29-1 and TRBJ2-3; TRBD1 or TRBD2 may be the D gene (5 bases each). The V end lost 3 bases, the J end lost 6 bases, and 13 bases lay between the germline ends. CDR1 is SQVTM, CDR2 ANQGSEA, per germline. This CDR3 has 13 amino acids. This chain's CDR3 is CSVEIRGGDTQYF. In nucleotides, the CDR3 is TGCAGCGTTGAGATAAGGGGCGGGGATACGCAGTATTTT.

This clonotype was seen more than once but under ten times. This chain connects TRBV20-1 to TRBJ2-7, with TRBD1 identical over 8 bases. After removal of 6 bases from V and 4 bases from J, the junction contained 11 bases not matched to a gene. The CDR3 covers 14 residues. Germline-derived CDR1 and CDR2 are DFQATT and SNEGSKA (reference sequence). The CDR3 is CSAAPDRAVYEQYF. CDR3 sequence (DNA): TGCAGTGCAGCTCCGGACAGGGCGGTGTACGAGCAGTACTTC.

This clonotype was counted a few times. The chain has TRBV3-1 and TRBJ1-3; D remains ambiguous. CDR3 length: 15 amino acids. V lost 3 bases and J 0 bases, leaving 9 bases between the germline ends. Germline assignment: CDR1 LGHDT and CDR2 YNNKEL (reference sequence). The CDR3 DNA follows: TGTGCCAGCAGCCAGGGTACAGCCTCTGGAAACACCATATATTTT. The encoded protein is CASSQGTASGNTIYF. The entire variable domain, with the rest obtained from reference TRBV3-1 and TRBJ1-3, is as follows: DTAVSQTPKYLVTQMGNDKSIKCEQNLGHDTMYWYKQDSKKFLKIMFSYNNKELIINETVPNRFSPKSPDKAHLNLHINSLELGDSAVYFCASSQGTASGNTIYFGEGSWLTVV.

This clonotype appeared once. This rearrangement joins TRBV6-5 to TRBJ2-4, with 8 bases lining up with TRBD2. CDR3 length: 14 amino acids. J was trimmed by 11 bases and V by 2 bases; bases with no gene match: 8. CDR1 is MNHEY, CDR2 SVGAGI, per germline. The CDR3 coding sequence is TGTGCCAGCAGTTACCTACGGGGGGGCGCCCTTCAGTACTTC. Protein product: CASSYLRGGALQYF.

This clonotype was recorded a few times. The chain has TRBV6-4 and TRBJ2-3; the D call may be TRBD1 or TRBD2 (5 bases each). Germline V lookup: CDR1 MRHNA, CDR2 SNTAGT. This CDR3 contains 14 residues. The ends were cut back, 3 bases at V and 2 bases at J, with 9 bases in the middle. In DNA form, the CDR3 reads TGTGCCAGCAGTGAATCCGGGACCACAGATACGCAGTATTTT. This translates into CASSESGTTDTQYF.

The J gene is TRBJ2-1, the V gene TRBV12-3 or TRBV12-4; D assignment may be TRBD1 or TRBD2 (6 bases each). V was clipped by 3 bases and J by 5 bases, with 11 bases between them. The CDR3 spans 14 residues. CDR3 DNA: TGTGCCAGCAGTTTGGGGGGCCTTCACAATGAGCAGTTCTTC. Protein product: CASSLGGLHNEQFF.

V is TRBV27 and J is TRBJ2-7; TRBD1 aligns across 8 bases. Germline lookup yields CDR1 MNHEY and CDR2 SMNVEV (reference sequence). With V trimmed by 5 bases and J by 0 bases, 0 bases remained unmatched. There are 13 residues in the CDR3. CDR3 DNA: TGTGCCAGCAGTACAGGGGGCTCCTACGAGCAGTACTTC. Amino acids: CASSTGGSYEQYF.

V and J are TRBV7-9 and TRBJ2-1; TRBD2 matches 7 bases. The CDR3 is 15 amino acids. Per germline, CDR1 SEHNR and CDR2 FQNEAQ (reference sequence). V shed 2 bases, J shed 5 bases, and the junction held 6 bases outside the gene matches. CDR3 DNA: TGTGCCAGCAGCTTAATACCTAGCGGACACAATGAGCAGTTCTTC. Its translation: CASSLIPSGHNEQFF. Drawing the rest from reference TRBV7-9 and TRBJ2-1, the complete variable domain is DTGVSQNPRHKITKRGQNVTFRCDPISEHNRLYWYRQTLGQGPEFLTYFQNEAQLEKSRLLSDRFSAERPKGSFSTLEIQRTEQGDSAMYLCASSLIPSGHNEQFFGPGTRLTVL.

This clonotype was detected only a few times. This chain joins TRBV12-3 or TRBV12-4 and TRBJ2-1; D ambiguous. Trimming removed 2 bases at V and 9 bases at J, with 17 bases between. The CDR3 is 15 amino acids. The CDR3 sequence is CASSLKGGIIIEQFF. The CDR3 bases are TGTGCCAGCAGTTTAAAGGGTGGGATCATAATTGAGCAGTTCTTC.

V usage is TRBV4-1 and J usage is TRBJ2-7; 10 bases fit TRBD1. CDR1 MGHRA and CDR2 YSYEKL come from the germline V gene. The ends lost 2 bases at V and 5 bases at J; junction bases unmatched: 6. The CDR3 runs to 15 residues. The CDR3 sequence: CASSQLTGGYHEQYF. Here the CDR3 DNA reads TGCGCCAGCAGCCAATTGACAGGGGGCTACCACGAGCAGTACTTC.

The gene calls are TRBV11-2 and TRBJ2-7; TRBD2 matches 10 bases. After removal of 5 bases from V and 0 bases from J, the junction contained 7 bases not matched to a gene. CDR1 and CDR2 (germline): SGHAT, FQNNGV. The CDR3 sequence is 16 residues long. The DNA for the CDR3 is TGTGCCAGCAGCACGGGACTAGCGTCGAGCTCCTACGAGCAGTACTTC. This translates into CASSTGLASSSYEQYF.

The rearrangement uses TRBV15 and TRBJ2-5, with D tentatively TRBD1 (6 bases). CDR3 length: 18 residues. Germline CDR1 and CDR2: LNHNV and YYDKDF (reference sequence). V dropped 0 bases and J dropped 3 bases, with 20 bases sitting between them. CDR3 residues: CATSRDDLIRTEKETQYF. The CDR3 DNA sequence: TGTGCCACCAGCAGAGATGACCTGATTCGGACAGAGAAAGAGACCCAGTACTTC. The whole variable domain, remainder taken from reference TRBV15 and TRBJ2-5, is DAMVIQNPRYQVTQFGKPVTLSCSQTLNHNVMYWYQQKSSQAPKLLFHYYDKDFNNEADTPDNFQSRRPNTSFCFLDIRSPGLGDTAMYLCATSRDDLIRTEKETQYFGPGTRLLVL.

This chain joins TRBV5-6 and TRBJ2-3; 13 bases are shared with TRBD2. The junction had 3 bases not matched to a gene; V was cut back by 2 bases and J by 9 bases. The germline V gene has CDR1 SGHDT and CDR2 YYEEEE. This CDR3 region has 14 residues. The CDR3 loop reads CASSFGTSGATQYF. CDR3 sequence (DNA): TGTGCCAGCAGCTTCGGGACTAGCGGGGCGACGCAGTATTTT.

This clonotype was observed a handful of times. V and J are TRBV5-1 and TRBJ2-5; D uncertain. V was clipped by 0 bases and J by 3 bases, with 12 bases between them. The CDR3 has 15 amino acids. Germline CDR1 SGHRS, CDR2 YFSETQ. CDR3: CASSLGGDPKETQYF. The CDR3 DNA reads TGCGCCAGCAGCTTGGGTGGCGATCCCAAAGAGACCCAGTACTTC.

Only a few counts were recorded for this clonotype. The V call is TRBV10-1, the J call TRBJ2-5; D gene uncertain. The CDR3 totals 14 residues. Germline V gene lookup returns CDR1 WNHNN and CDR2 SYGVQD (reference sequence). Trimming pared 2 bases from V and 3 bases from J, leaving 10 bases between. Written as DNA, the CDR3 is TGCGCCAGCAGTGAGGGGGTAGGAAAAGAGACCCAGTACTTC. Translating gives CASSEGVGKETQYF.

This clonotype appeared a few times. The chain recombines TRBV28 with TRBJ2-1, with 7 bases aligning to TRBD2. Looked up from germline, CDR1 is MDHEN and CDR2 is SYDVKM. Trimming cost V 5 bases and J 1 base; bases outside gene matches: 11. The CDR3 is 17 amino acids. Here the CDR3 DNA reads TGTGCCAGCAGTCCCTCGAGGAGGGGAGGGTCCTACAATGAGCAGTTCTTC. Protein product: CASSPSRRGGSYNEQFF.

CDR3 in amino acids: CASSLGGGGDSNQPQHF. The CDR3 bases are TGTGCCAGCAGCTTAGGGGGGGGAGGGGATAGCAATCAGCCCCAGCATTTT. The chain combines TRBV7-8 with TRBJ1-5; possibly TRBD1 for D (5 bases). V was cut by 1 base and J by 0 bases, with 13 bases left in between. There are 17 residues in the CDR3. The germline gives CDR1 SGHVS, CDR2 FQNEAQ.

The genes are TRBV20-1 and TRBJ1-2; possibly TRBD1 for D (5 bases). The CDR3 loop spans 16 amino acids. The V and J ends lost 5 bases and 2 bases respectively, with 21 bases between them. The germline V gene has CDR1 DFQATT and CDR2 SNEGSKA (reference sequence). CDR3 in amino acids: CSAEDIRGGLNYGYTF. The CDR3 coding sequence is TGCAGTGCTGAGGACATCCGTGGGGGACTAAACTATGGCTACACCTTC.

The table lists this clonotype with a few counts. V usage is TRBV29-1 and J usage is TRBJ1-4; D is perhaps TRBD1 (5 bases). The CDR3 is 16 amino acids. V lost 4 bases and J lost 7, with 22 bases in between. CDR1 and CDR2 (germline): SQVTM, ANQGSEA. Here the CDR3 reads CSVGDGLDSVAEKLFF. In nucleotides, the CDR3 is TGCAGCGTTGGGGACGGCCTCGATTCAGTTGCTGAAAAACTGTTTTTT.

V usage is TRBV12-3 or TRBV12-4 and J usage is TRBJ2-1; D assignment may be TRBD1 or TRBD2 (5 bases each). V lost 7 bases and J lost 5, with 21 bases in between. This CDR3 spans 16 amino acids. DNA of the CDR3: TGTGCCAGCAACTCCCTCGGGGACCACTCTGACAATGAGCAGTTCTTC. It is translated as CASNSLGDHSDNEQFF.

The V call is TRBV6-1, the J call TRBJ1-4, with TRBD1 matching 9 bases. Unmatched junction bases numbered 7, after V lost 6 bases and J lost 8 bases. The CDR3 totals 14 residues. Germline CDR1 MNHNS, CDR2 SASEGT. CDR3 amino acids: CASRPWTGVEKLFF. CDR3 sequence (DNA): TGTGCCAGCAGACCCTGGACAGGGGTCGAAAAACTGTTTTTT.

The chain joins TRBV5-5 to TRBJ2-5; 7 bases are shared with TRBD1. Germline CDR1 reads SGHKS; CDR2 reads YYEKEE (reference sequence). V lost 2 bases to trimming and J lost 10 bases; unmatched junction nucleotides: 8. The CDR3 is 13 amino acids. The CDR3 reads CASSFQTGSDQYF. Written as DNA, the CDR3 is TGTGCCAGCAGCTTCCAGACAGGGAGTGACCAGTACTTC.

The V gene is TRBV20-1, the J gene TRBJ2-4; possibly TRBD2 for D (6 bases). The CDR3 length is 14 residues. CDR1 is DFQATT and CDR2 is SNEGSKA in the germline V gene (reference sequence). The V end lost 6 bases, the J end lost 0 bases, and 12 bases lay between the germline ends. The CDR3 DNA sequence: TGCAGTGCGCCGGGCGGGGTAGCCAAAAACATTCAGTACTTC. Encoded protein: CSAPGGVAKNIQYF.